This T cell receptor (beta chain) is drawn from a study of beta chain features in type 1 diabetes (dated by TCRdb to about 2018). About the study as a whole: No differences in mean age, gender distribution, total cell number or subset yield were found between patients and healthy donors. The study compared TCRB repertoires of sorted circulating CD4+ T cell subsets between recently diagnosed type 1 diabetes patients and matched healthy donors. A total of 85 million to 140 million sorted cells were examined across all samples, and a strong correlation was observed between cell number per subset and RNA yield. Regulatory and stem cell-like memory subsets were obtained from only 8 patients and about eight healthy donors, while naive and central memory subsets were obtained from all 30 or so donors.

Results and caveats for the whole study, not just this receptor: Naive, central memory and regulatory TCRB repertoires appeared to be more alike among patients than among healthy donors. PCR might favor shorter templates, but patient and control samples were amplified and corrected together, so any skew would affect both groups equally. Because cDNA rather than genomic DNA was sequenced, highly expressing activated cells could have been over-represented, although no difference in activation and CD3 levels was found between groups. At VDJ recombination sites, type 1 diabetes patients had fewer insertions and more deleted nucleotides, which implies abnormalities in thymic rearrangement. Only small numbers of individuals were included in the HLA sub-analyses, which left unresolved whether HLA type had any influence on TCRB rearrangement. In all four CD4+ subsets, TCRB CDR3 length was moderately but significantly shorter in type 1 diabetes patients.

All of the isolated RNA was reverse transcribed with the High Capacity cDNA Reverse Transcription Kit, so expressed TCRB transcripts were sequenced. Deep immunoSEQ sequencing was applied to naive, central memory and regulatory T cell samples, giving an average of roughly 3.5 million total reads per sample. After sorted cells were lysed in RLT buffer, RNA was extracted with DNase-treated RNeasy Micro or Mini kits, with the choice depending on cell number. Each cell subset was processed on its own to prevent cross-contamination, while patient and healthy donor samples were processed together. The immunoSEQ multiplex PCR was used to amplify TCRB sequences from cDNA, yielding 87-bp fragments that span the CDR3 region. Sequencing of the amplicons was performed on the Illumina HiSeq platform. On the authors' methods: PCR bias was computationally corrected using synthetic template baselines, reads within Hamming distance 2 were collapsed, and singletons that could not be merged were discarded. Reads were aligned to IMGT to assign V, D and J genes, CDR3 length, and insertions or deletions at six rearrangement sites. Within each subset, clonotype counts were normalized to the number of sorted cells before true diversity and Gini coefficients were calculated with the tcR R package. The overlap coefficient, calculated on TCRB nucleotide sequences, was used to measure repertoire sharing. Out-of-frame TCRB sequences from naive cells were analyzed as a proxy for the pre-selection repertoire. The source is immuneACCESS, and TCRdb retained only in-frame sequences with V and J called. Part of the clones is not carried over; for the studies checked, unresolved V genes explain less than half of this, and the remainder is unexplained. V and J calls and clone size follow that table, whereas D and trimming were derived from the DNA. The sample contains 680,000 or so clones, around 15% of them found a single time. The ten top clones hold 0.022% of the sample.

Comments on this clone: Its antigen is unknown. No qualities accompany the bases; no much larger clone lies one base away.

Each donor gave one peripheral blood draw, averaging approximately 120 mL, which was collected into heparinised tubes. Using a panel that included CD45RO, CCR7, CD25, CD127, CD95 and CD27, naive, central memory, regulatory and stem cell-like memory CD4+ T cells were sorted on a BD FACSAria II. A purity above 98% was achieved for all sorted populations. Right away, PBMCs were isolated by Lymphoprep density gradient centrifugation and were stained directly, with no culture step. So that batch effects would be minimized, each experiment stained and sorted samples in pairs, pairing one healthy donor with one patient. The CDR3 starts with the cysteine, ends with the phenylalanine, and has 15 residues. Only the CDR3 DNA stays, 45 bases, in frame from base 1. The CDR1 and CDR2 encoded by the germline V gene (reference sequence) are LNHNV and YYDKDF. Trimming leaves V shorter by 2 bases and J shorter by 1 base, with the junction holding 2 bases beyond the gene matches.

This sequence was found in a young man with type 1 diabetes. This receptor chain uses TRBV15 and TRBJ1-1, and 9 bases in between align with TRBD1. Sequencing was done on a sample of naive CD4+ T cells from blood. The intended sense of this specimen's cell subset or site label: true naive CD4+ T cells. The CDR3: CATSRRQGGNTEAFF. The DNA is as follows: TGTGCCACCAGCAGACGACAGGGGGGGAACACTGAAGCTTTCTTT.